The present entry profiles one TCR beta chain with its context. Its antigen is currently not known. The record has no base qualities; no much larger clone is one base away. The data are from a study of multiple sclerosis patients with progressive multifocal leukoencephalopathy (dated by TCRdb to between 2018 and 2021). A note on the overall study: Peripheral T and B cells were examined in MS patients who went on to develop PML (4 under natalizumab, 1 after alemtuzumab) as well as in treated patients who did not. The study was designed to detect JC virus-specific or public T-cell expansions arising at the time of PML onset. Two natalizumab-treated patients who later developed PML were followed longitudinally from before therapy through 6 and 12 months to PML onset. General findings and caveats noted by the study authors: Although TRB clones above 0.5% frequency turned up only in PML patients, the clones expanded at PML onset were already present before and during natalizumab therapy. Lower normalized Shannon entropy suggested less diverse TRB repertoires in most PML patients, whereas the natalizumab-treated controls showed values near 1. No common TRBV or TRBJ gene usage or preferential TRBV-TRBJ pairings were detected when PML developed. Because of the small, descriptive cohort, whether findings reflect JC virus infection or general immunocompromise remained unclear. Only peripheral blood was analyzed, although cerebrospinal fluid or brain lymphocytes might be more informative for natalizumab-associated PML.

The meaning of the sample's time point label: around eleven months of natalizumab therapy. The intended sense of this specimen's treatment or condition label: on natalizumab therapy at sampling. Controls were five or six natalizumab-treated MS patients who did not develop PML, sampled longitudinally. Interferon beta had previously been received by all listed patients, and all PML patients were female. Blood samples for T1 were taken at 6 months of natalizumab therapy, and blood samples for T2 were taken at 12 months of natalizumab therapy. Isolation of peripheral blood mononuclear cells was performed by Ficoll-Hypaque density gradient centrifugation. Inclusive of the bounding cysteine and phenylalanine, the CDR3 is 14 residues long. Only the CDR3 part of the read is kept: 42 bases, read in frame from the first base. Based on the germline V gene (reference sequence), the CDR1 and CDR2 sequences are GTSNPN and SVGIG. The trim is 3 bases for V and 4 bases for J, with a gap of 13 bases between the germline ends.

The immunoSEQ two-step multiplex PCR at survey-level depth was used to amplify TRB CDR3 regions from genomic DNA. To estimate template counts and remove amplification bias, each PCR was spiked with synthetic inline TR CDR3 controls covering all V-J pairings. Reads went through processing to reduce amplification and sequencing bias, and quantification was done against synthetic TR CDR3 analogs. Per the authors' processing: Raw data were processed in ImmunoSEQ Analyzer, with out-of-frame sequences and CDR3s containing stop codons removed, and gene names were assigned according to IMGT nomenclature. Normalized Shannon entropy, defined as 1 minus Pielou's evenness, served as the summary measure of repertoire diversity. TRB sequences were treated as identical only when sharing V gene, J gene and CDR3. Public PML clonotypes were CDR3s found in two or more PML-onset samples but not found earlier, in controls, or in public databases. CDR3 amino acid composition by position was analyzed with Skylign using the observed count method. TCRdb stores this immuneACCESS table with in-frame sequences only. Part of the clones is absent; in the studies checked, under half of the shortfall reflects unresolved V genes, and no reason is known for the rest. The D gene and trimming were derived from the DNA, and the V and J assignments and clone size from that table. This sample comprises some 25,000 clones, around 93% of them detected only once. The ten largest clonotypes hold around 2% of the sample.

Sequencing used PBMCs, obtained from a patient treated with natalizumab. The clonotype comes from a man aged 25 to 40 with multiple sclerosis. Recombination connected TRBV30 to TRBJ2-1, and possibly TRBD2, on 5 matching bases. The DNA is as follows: TGTGCCTGGAGCGGGGTAGCGAGTTACAATGAGCAGTTCTTC. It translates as CAWSGVASYNEQFF.